This T cell receptor beta chain was captured by sequencing in a study of T cell repertoires in cytomegalovirus infection. Study details: Signatures in public TCR beta sequences pointed to both CMV infection and matching HLA type.

MiXCR, run by TCRdb on the reads, gives a single entry per CDR3 protein. The sample has 750,000 to 950,000 distinct CDR3 sequences; approximately 32% are singletons. Trimming removed 3 bases from V and 4 bases from J, with 9 bases in between. The CDR3 length is 13 residues. Per the germline V gene, CDR1 is MNHEY and CDR2 is SMNVEV (reference sequence). Of note for this clonotype: Its antigen is unidentified.

The genes are TRBV27 and TRBJ2-5; D not certain. The source is a human donor in good health (CMV status not recorded). Some clones in this sample may be carry-over from other donors' samples. Sequencing used cultured CD8+ T cells from PBMCs, obtained from culture after CMV antigen stimulation. This CDR3 is CASSLGLSETQYF. The CDR3 DNA follows: TGTGCCAGCAGTTTGGGGTTGTCAGAGACCCAGTACTTC.